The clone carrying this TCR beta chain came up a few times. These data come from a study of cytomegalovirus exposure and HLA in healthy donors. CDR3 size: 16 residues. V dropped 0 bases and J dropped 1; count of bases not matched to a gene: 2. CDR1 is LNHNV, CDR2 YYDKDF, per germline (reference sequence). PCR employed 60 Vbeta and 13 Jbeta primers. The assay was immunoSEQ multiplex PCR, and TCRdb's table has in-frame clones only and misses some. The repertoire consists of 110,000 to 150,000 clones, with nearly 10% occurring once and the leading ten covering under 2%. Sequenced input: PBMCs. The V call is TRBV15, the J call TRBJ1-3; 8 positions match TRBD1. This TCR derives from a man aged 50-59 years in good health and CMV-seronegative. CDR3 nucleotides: TGTGCCACCAGCAGAGACAGGGGGCCATCTGGAAACACCATATATTTT. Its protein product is CATSRDRGPSGNTIYF.